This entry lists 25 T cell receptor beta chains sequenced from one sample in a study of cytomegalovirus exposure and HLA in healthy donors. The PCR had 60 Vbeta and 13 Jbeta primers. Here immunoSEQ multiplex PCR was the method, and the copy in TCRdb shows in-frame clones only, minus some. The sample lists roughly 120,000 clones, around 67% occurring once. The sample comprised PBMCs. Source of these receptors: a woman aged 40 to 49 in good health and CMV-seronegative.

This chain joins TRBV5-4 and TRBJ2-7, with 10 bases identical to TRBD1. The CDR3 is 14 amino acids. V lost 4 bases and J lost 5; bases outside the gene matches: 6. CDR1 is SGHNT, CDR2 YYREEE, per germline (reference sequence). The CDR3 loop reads CASSAWDRGNEQYF. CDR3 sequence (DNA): TGTGCCAGCAGCGCCTGGGACAGGGGAAACGAGCAGTACTTC. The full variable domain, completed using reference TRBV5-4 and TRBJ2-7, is ETGVTQSPTHLIKTRGQQVTLRCSSQSGHNTVSWYQQALGQGPQFIFQYYREEENGRGNFPPRFSGLQFPNYSSELNVNALELDDSALYLCASSAWDRGNEQYFGPGTRLTVT.

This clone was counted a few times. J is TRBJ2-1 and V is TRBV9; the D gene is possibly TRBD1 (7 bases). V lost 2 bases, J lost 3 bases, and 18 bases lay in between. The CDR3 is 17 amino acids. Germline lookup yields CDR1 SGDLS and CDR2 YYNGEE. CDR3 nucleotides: TGTGCCAGCAGCGTTAGACAGGGTTTCGGGGGCTACAATGAGCAGTTCTTC. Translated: CASSVRQGFGGYNEQFF. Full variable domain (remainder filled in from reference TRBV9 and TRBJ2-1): DSGVTQTPKHLITATGQRVTLRCSPRSGDLSVYWYQQSLDQGLQFLIQYYNGEERAKGNILERFSAQQFPDLHSELNLSSLELGDSALYFCASSVRQGFGGYNEQFFGPGTRLTVL.

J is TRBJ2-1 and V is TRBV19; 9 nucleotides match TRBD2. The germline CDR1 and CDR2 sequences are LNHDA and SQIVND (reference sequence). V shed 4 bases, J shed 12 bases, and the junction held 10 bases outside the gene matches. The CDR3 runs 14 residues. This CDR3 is CASSRAAGGGRQFF. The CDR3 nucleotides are TGTGCCAGTAGTAGAGCGGCGGGAGGGGGTAGGCAGTTCTTC.

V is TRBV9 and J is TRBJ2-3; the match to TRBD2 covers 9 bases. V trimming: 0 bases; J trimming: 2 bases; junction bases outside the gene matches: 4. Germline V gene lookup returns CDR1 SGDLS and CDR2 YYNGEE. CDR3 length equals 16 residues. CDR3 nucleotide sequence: TGTGCCAGCAGCGTAGGGGCTAGCGGGACCACAGATACGCAGTATTTT. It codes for CASSVGASGTTDTQYF.

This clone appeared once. The CDR3 DNA sequence: TGTGCCAGCAGCCCAGGCCTCCCAGGGAGGGGTGAAGCTTTCTTT. Protein: CASSPGLPGRGEAFF. The chain joins TRBV7-2 to TRBJ1-1, with TRBD1 as a possible D gene (5 bases). CDR1 and CDR2 (germline): SGHTA, FQGNSA. The V and J ends lost 5 bases and 7 bases respectively, with 20 bases between them. The CDR3 is 15 residues long.

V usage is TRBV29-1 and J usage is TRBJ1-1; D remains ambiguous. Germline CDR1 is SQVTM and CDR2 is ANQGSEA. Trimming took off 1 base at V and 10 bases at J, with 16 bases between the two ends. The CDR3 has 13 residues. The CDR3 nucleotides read TGCAGCGTTGAAGTCAATCTGGGGAGAGGAGCTTTCTTT. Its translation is CSVEVNLGRGAFF.

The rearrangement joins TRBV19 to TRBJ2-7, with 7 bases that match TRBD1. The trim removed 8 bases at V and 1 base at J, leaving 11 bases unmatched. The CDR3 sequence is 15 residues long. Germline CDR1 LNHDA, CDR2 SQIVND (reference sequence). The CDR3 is CASLFRDSHSYEQYF. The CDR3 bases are TGTGCCAGTTTATTCCGGGACAGCCATTCCTACGAGCAGTACTTC.

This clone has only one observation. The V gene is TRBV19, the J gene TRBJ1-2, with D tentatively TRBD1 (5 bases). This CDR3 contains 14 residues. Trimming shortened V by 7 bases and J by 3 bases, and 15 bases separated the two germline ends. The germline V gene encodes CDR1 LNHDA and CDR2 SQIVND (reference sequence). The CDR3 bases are TGTGCCAGTAACCGGCAGGGAGGCGACTATGGCTACACCTTC. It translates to CASNRQGGDYGYTF. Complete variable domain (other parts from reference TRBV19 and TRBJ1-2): DGGITQSPKYLFRKEGQNVTLSCEQNLNHDAMYWYRQDPGQGLRLIYYSQIVNDFQKGDIAEGYSVSREKKESFPLTVTSAQKNPTAFYLCASNRQGGDYGYTFGSGTRLTVV.

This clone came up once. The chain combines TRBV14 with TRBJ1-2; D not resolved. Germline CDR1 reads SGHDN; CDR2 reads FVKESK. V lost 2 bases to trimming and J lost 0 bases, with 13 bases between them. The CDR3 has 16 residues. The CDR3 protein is CASSQYAARTNYGYTF. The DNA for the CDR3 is TGTGCCAGCAGCCAATATGCCGCCAGAACTAACTATGGCTACACCTTC.

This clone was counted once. Written as DNA, the CDR3 is TGTGCCATCACCGGACAACCCGGACTAGGTAGCTCCTACAATGAGCAGTTCTTC. The encoded protein is CAITGQPGLGSSYNEQFF. The J gene is TRBJ2-1, the V gene TRBV10-3, with 7 bases fitting TRBD2. V lost 7 bases to trimming and J lost 0 bases; unmatched junction nucleotides: 15. Per the germline V gene, CDR1 is ENHRY and CDR2 is SYGVKD. The CDR3 loop spans 18 amino acids.

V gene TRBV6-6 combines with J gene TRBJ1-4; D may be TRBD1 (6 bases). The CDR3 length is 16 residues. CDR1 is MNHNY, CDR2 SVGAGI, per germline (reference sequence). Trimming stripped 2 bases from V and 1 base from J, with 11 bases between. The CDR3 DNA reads TGTGCCAGCAGTTACCCGCTCAGGGGAACTAATGAAAAACTGTTTTTT. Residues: CASSYPLRGTNEKLFF.

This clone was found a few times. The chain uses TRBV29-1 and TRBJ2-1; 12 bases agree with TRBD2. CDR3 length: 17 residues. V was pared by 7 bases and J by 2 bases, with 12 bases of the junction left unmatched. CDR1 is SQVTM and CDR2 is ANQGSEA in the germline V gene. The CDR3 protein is CSGAHHGTSGPYNEQFF. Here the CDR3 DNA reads TGCAGCGGTGCTCACCACGGGACTAGCGGGCCCTACAATGAGCAGTTCTTC.

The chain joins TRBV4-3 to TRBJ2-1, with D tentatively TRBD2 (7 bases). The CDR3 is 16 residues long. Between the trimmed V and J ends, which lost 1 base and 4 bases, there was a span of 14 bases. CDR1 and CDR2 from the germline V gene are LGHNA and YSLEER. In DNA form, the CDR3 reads TGCGCCAGCAGCCAAGGGGGGGGCGCGACATACAATGAGCAGTTCTTC. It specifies CASSQGGGATYNEQFF.

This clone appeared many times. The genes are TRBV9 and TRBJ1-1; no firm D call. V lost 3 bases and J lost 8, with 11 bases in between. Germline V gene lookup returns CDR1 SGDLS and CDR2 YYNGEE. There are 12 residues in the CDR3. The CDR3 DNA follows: TGTGCCAGCAGCGGGGAGACCAAGGAAGCTTTCTTT. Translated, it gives CASSGETKEAFF.

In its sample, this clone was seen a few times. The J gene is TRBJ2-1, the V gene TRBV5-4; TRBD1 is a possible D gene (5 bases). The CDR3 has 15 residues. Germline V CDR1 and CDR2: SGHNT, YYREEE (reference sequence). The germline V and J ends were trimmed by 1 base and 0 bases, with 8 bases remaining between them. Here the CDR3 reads CASSLTDNSYNEQFF. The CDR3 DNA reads TGTGCCAGCAGCTTGACGGACAACTCCTACAATGAGCAGTTCTTC. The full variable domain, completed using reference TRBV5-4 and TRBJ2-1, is ETGVTQSPTHLIKTRGQQVTLRCSSQSGHNTVSWYQQALGQGPQFIFQYYREEENGRGNFPPRFSGLQFPNYSSELNVNALELDDSALYLCASSLTDNSYNEQFFGPGTRLTVL.

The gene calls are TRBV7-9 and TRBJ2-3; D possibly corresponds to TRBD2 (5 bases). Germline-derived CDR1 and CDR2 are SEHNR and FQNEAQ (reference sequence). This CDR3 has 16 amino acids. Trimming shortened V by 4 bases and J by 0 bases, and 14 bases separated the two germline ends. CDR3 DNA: TGTGCCAGCAGCTCCTGGGGAGCGAGTAGCACAGATACGCAGTATTTT. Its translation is CASSSWGASSTDTQYF.

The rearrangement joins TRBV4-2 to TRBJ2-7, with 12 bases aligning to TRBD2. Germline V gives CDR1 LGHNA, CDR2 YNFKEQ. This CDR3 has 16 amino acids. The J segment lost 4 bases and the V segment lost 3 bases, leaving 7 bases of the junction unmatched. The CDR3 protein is CASSQSLAGGLYEQYF. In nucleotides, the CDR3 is TGTGCCAGCAGCCAGAGTCTAGCGGGAGGGTTGTACGAGCAGTACTTC.

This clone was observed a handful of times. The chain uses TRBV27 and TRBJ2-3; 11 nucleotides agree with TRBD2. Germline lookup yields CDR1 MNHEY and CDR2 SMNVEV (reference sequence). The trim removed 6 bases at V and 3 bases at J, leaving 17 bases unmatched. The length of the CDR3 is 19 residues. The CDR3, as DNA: TGTGCCAGCAGCCGCATTACTAGCGGGAGATTAGTAGGGACAGATACGCAGTATTTT. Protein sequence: CASSRITSGRLVGTDTQYF.

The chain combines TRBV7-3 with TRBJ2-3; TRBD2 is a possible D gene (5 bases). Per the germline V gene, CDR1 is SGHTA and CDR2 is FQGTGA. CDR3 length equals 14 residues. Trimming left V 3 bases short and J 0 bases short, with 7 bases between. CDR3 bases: TGTGCCAGCAGCTTCCGGACTAGCACAGATACGCAGTATTTT. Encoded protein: CASSFRTSTDTQYF. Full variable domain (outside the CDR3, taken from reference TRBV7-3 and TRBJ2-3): GAGVSQTPSNKVTEKGKYVELRCDPISGHTALYWYRQSLGQGPEFLIYFQGTGAADDSGLPNDRFFAVRPEGSVSTLKIQRTERGDSAVYLCASSFRTSTDTQYFGPGTRLTVL.

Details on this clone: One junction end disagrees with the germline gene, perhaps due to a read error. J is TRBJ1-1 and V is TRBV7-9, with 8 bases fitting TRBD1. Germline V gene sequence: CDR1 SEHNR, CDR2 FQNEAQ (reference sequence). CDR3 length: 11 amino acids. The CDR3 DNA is TGTTCCAGCAGCCAGACAGGGGTGGCTTTCTTT. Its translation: CSSSQTGVAFF.

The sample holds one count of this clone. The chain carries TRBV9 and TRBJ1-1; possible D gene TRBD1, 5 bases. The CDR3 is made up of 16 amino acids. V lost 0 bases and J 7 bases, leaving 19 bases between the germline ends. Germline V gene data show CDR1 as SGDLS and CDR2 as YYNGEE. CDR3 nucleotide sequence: TGTGCCAGCAGCGTAGTGGGAAGGGGAGGAAGGGGTGAAGCTTTCTTT. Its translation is CASSVVGRGGRGEAFF.

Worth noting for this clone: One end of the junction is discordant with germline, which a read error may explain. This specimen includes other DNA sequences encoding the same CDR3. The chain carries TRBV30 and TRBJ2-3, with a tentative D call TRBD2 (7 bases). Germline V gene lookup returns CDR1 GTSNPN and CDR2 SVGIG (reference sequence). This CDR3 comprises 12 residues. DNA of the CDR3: TGTGCCTGGAGTGCCCGGGGGGCCGCCTCTTCCTTT. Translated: CAWSARGAASSF.

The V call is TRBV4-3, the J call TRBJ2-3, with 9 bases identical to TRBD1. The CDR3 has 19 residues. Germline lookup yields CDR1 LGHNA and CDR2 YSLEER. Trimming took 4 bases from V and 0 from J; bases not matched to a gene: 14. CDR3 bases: TGCGCCAGCAGCCTGGATCTACAACCGGGACAGGGCAGCACAGATACGCAGTATTTT. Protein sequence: CASSLDLQPGQGSTDTQYF.

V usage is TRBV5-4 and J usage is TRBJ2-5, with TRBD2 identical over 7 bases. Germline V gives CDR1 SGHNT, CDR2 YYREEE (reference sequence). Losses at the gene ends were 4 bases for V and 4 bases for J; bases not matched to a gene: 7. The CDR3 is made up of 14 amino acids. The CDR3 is CASSRDSGSETQYF. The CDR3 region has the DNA TGTGCCAGCAGCAGAGATAGCGGGTCAGAGACCCAGTACTTC.

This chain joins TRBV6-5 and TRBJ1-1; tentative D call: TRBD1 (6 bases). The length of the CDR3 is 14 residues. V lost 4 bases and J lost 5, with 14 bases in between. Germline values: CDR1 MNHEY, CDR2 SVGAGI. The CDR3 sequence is CASSWNREGTEAFF. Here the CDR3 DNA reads TGTGCCAGCAGTTGGAACAGGGAAGGGACTGAAGCTTTCTTT.